The 19 T cell receptor beta chains presented below share a single source sample, sequenced in a study of radiotherapy plus CTLA-4 blockade in lung cancer. Assay used: immunoSEQ multiplex PCR; TCRdb lists only in-frame clones, some missing. The sample shows around 37,000 clones, roughly four fifths of them seen only once. The source was peripheral blood, collected from a patient treated with radiotherapy plus ipilimumab. The receptors derive from a human donor with non-small cell lung cancer that progressed on radiotherapy plus ipilimumab.

The rearrangement joins TRBV9 to TRBJ1-1, with D possibly TRBD1 on 6 matching bases. Germline V gene data show CDR1 as SGDLS and CDR2 as YYNGEE. This CDR3 comprises 15 residues. V was shortened by 4 bases and J by 1 base, with 14 bases between the two germline ends. This chain's CDR3 is CASSPRLGGNTEAFF. CDR3 DNA sequence: TGTGCCAGCAGCCCCAGGTTAGGGGGGAACACTGAAGCTTTCTTT.

The chain couples TRBV5-6 to TRBJ2-7; D is ambiguous. The germline V and J ends were trimmed by 2 bases and 1 base, with 7 bases remaining between them. The CDR3 extends over 13 amino acids. The germline V gene has CDR1 SGHDT and CDR2 YYEEEE. The CDR3, as DNA: TGTGCCAGCAGCTTCGGCGTGTCCTACGAGCAGTACTTC. It specifies CASSFGVSYEQYF.

This chain links TRBV6-1 with TRBJ2-5; D tentatively fits TRBD1 or TRBD2 (5 bases each). The J call is uncertain, as TRBJ2-7 better fits the DNA end. From germline, CDR1 is MNHNS and CDR2 SASEGT. The CDR3 is 15 amino acids. The CDR3 sequence is CASSEENWGSYEQYF. DNA of the CDR3: TGTGCCAGCAGTGAAGAGAACTGGGGGTCCTACGAGCAGTACTTC.

The gene calls are TRBV6-5 and TRBJ2-2, with no clear D. This CDR3 region has 14 residues. Trimming removed 5 bases from V and 2 bases from J, with 9 bases in between. CDR1 and CDR2 from the germline V gene are MNHEY and SVGAGI. In nucleotides, the CDR3 is TGTGCCAGCAGTGACGACTTCAACACCGGGGAGCTGTTTTTT. This sequence encodes CASSDDFNTGELFF.

The CDR3 is CASSLRGTTSRGQFF. CDR3 DNA: TGTGCCAGCAGCCTGCGAGGGACTACCTCACGGGGGCAGTTCTTC. The chain carries TRBV16 and TRBJ2-1; 7 nucleotides line up with TRBD2. The CDR3 covers 15 residues. J was trimmed by 12 bases and V by 4 bases; bases with no gene match: 15. Germline V gene sequence: CDR1 KGHSY, CDR2 FQNENV.

V gene TRBV4-1 combines with J gene TRBJ1-2; the D is unclear. Germline CDR1 MGHRA, CDR2 YSYEKL. The CDR3 contains 15 residues. The V end was cut by 1 base, the J end by 1 base, with 10 bases between. CDR3 protein: CASSQGPEVNYGYTF. CDR3 DNA: TGCGCCAGCAGCCAAGGGCCGGAAGTTAACTATGGCTACACCTTC.

The chain uses TRBV4-3 and TRBJ2-7; 8 bases fit TRBD1. Unmatched junction bases numbered 7, after V lost 4 bases and J lost 5 bases. Germline V gene lookup returns CDR1 LGHNA and CDR2 YSLEER. The CDR3 length is 14 residues. Here the CDR3 DNA reads TGCGCCAGCAGCCCTGACAGGGGAAGGAACGAGCAGTACTTC. Amino acid sequence: CASSPDRGRNEQYF.

About this clone: Other DNA variants within this sample encode the same CDR3. The chain uses TRBV7-9 and TRBJ2-7, with 9 bases fitting TRBD1. The junction had 5 bases not matched to a gene; V was cut back by 6 bases and J by 5 bases. CDR3 size: 13 residues. CDR1 SEHNR and CDR2 FQNEAQ come from the germline V gene (reference sequence). This chain's CDR3 is CASSPGQGDEQYF. CDR3 DNA sequence: TGTGCCAGCAGTCCGGGACAGGGCGACGAGCAGTACTTC.

This chain connects TRBV5-1 to TRBJ1-6, with no clear D. The CDR3 is made up of 13 amino acids. The V and J ends lost 4 bases and 0 bases respectively, with 2 bases between them. Germline CDR1 SGHRS, CDR2 YFSETQ. In DNA form, the CDR3 reads TGCGCCAGCAGCAGCTCCTATAATTCACCCCTCCACTTT. It yields the protein CASSSSYNSPLHF. Looking up the rest from reference TRBV5-1 and TRBJ1-6 gives the full variable domain: KAGVTQTPRYLIKTRGQQVTLSCSPISGHRSVSWYQQTPGQGLQFLFEYFSETQRNKGNFPGRFSGRQFSNSRSEMNVSTLELGDSALYLCASSSSYNSPLHFGNGTRLTVT.

The chain links TRBV29-1 to TRBJ2-5; D possibly corresponds to TRBD1 (6 bases). The CDR3 consists of 15 residues. Trimming took 3 bases from V and 7 from J, leaving 21 bases between them. Germline V gene sequence: CDR1 SQVTM, CDR2 ANQGSEA. The CDR3 DNA reads as TGCAGCGTTGAGGACCCCGCTACCCTAGGGGGGACCCAGTACTTC. Amino acid sequence: CSVEDPATLGGTQYF. Drawing the rest from reference TRBV29-1 and TRBJ2-5, the complete variable domain is SAVISQKPSRDICQRGTSLTIQCQVDSQVTMMFWYRQQPGQSLTLIATANQGSEATYESGFVIDKFPISRPNLTFSTLTVSNMSPEDSSIYLCSVEDPATLGGTQYFGPGTRLLVL.

The genes are TRBV19 and TRBJ1-5; D unresolved. Trimming pared 3 bases from V and 4 bases from J, leaving 16 bases between. The CDR3 totals 16 residues. The germline gives CDR1 LNHDA, CDR2 SQIVND (reference sequence). CDR3 sequence reads: CASSIPRGSQNQPQHF. The CDR3 DNA follows: TGTGCCAGTAGTATTCCCCGGGGAAGTCAGAATCAGCCCCAGCATTTT.

The chain has TRBV10-2 and TRBJ2-5, with D perhaps TRBD1 (5 bases). This CDR3 is built from 14 residues. Trimming removed 9 bases at V and 3 bases at J, with 17 bases between. Germline V CDR1 and CDR2: WSHSY, SAAADI. The CDR3 protein is CASWKGLGKETQYF. The CDR3 nucleotides are TGCGCCAGTTGGAAGGGGCTGGGGAAAGAGACCCAGTACTTC.

V gene TRBV4-3 combines with J gene TRBJ2-4, with D perhaps matching TRBD1 or TRBD2 (6 bases each). V dropped 0 bases and J dropped 0 bases, with 18 bases sitting between them. CDR3 size: 19 residues. CDR1 and CDR2 (germline): LGHNA, YSLEER. The CDR3 sequence: CASSQDAEGGPRAKNIQYF. In DNA, the CDR3 is TGCGCCAGCAGCCAAGATGCGGAAGGGGGGCCCAGAGCCAAAAACATTCAGTACTTC.

CDR3 residues: CASSEASLGRAEQYF. The CDR3 nucleotides read TGTGCCAGCAGTGAAGCGTCACTAGGAAGAGCCGAGCAGTACTTC. This rearrangement joins TRBV6-1 to TRBJ2-7, with D perhaps matching TRBD2 (5 bases). Germline CDR1 reads MNHNS; CDR2 reads SASEGT. The V end was cut by 0 bases, the J end by 6 bases, with 15 bases between. CDR3 size: 15 residues.

The J gene is TRBJ2-5, the V gene TRBV5-6; TRBD2 is a possible D gene (5 bases). V gave up 3 bases and J gave up 4 bases, with 10 bases separating them. There are 13 residues in the CDR3. Germline V CDR1 and CDR2: SGHDT, YYEEEE. CDR3 coding DNA: TGTGCCAGCAGCTCAGGACTCGGAGAGACCCAGTACTTC. Translated, it gives CASSSGLGETQYF.

The chain carries TRBV7-3 and TRBJ1-6, with D possibly being TRBD1 (5 bases). Germline-derived CDR1 and CDR2 are SGHTA and FQGTGA. Trimming took off 5 bases at V and 9 bases at J, with 11 bases between the two ends. This CDR3 spans 13 amino acids. Written as DNA, the CDR3 is TGTGCCAGCAGCGTAGAGAGGGGTTCACCCCTCCACTTT. Its translation is CASSVERGSPLHF.

The chain joins TRBV28 to TRBJ2-5; D remains unclear. The ends were cut back, 2 bases at V and 3 bases at J, with 1 base in the middle. Germline CDR1 and CDR2: MDHEN and SYDVKM. The CDR3 is 11 residues long. The CDR3 region has the DNA TGTGCCAGCAGTTTAAAAGAGACCCAGTACTTC. It encodes CASSLKETQYF.

This clone was seen a few times. J is TRBJ2-1 and V is TRBV2; D perhaps matches TRBD1 (7 bases). Trimming removed 4 bases from V and 10 bases from J, with 11 bases in between. CDR3 length equals 12 residues. CDR1 SNHLY and CDR2 FYNNEI come from the germline V gene. The CDR3 coding sequence is TGTGCCAGCAGTGTGACAGGGAGGGAGCAGTTCTTC. It codes for CASSVTGREQFF. Complete variable domain (other parts from reference TRBV2 and TRBJ2-1): EPEVTQTPSHQVTQMGQEVILRCVPISNHLYFYWYRQILGQKVEFLVSFYNNEISEKSEIFDDQFSVERPDGSNFTLKIRSTKLEDSAMYFCASSVTGREQFFGPGTRLTVL.

This clone was counted a single time. The chain couples TRBV6-6 to TRBJ2-1; 9 bases fit TRBD2. The trim removed 10 bases at V and 9 bases at J, leaving 13 bases unmatched. The germline V gene encodes CDR1 MNHNY and CDR2 SVGAGI (reference sequence). The CDR3 consists of 14 residues. CDR3 amino acids: CATYSEVAGVEQFF. The CDR3 DNA reads TGTGCCACCTACTCAGAGGTAGCGGGGGTTGAGCAGTTCTTC.